The entry below describes one TCR beta chain. This clonotype showed up many times. Its antigen specificity is not known. Nothing much larger sits one base from this clone, and base qualities are not available. This entry belongs to a study of human T cells and chemical hapten exposure (dated by TCRdb to the early 2020s). Regarding the study in general: For sensitization, 2% DPC in acetone was applied to a roughly 2 cm by roughly 2 cm area of upper inner arm skin. Patch testing on the upper back used Finn chambers containing 0.01% DPC, with scoring done after 6 days according to International Contact Dermatitis Research Group standards. Blood was sampled from patients pre-sensitization (week 0) and at 2, 6 and about 24 weeks after DPC sensitization. This study followed changes in the peripheral blood TCR repertoire in vivo during primary and secondary sensitization of alopecia patients to the hapten diphenylcyclopropenone (DPC). Libraries were combined into a pool for sequencing, and differences in TCR yield between samples came mainly from small differences in library volumes within the pool. Blood for TCR sequencing was provided by twenty-nine alopecia patients at one to four time points (pre-sensitization, 2, 6 and 24 weeks). Throughout the study period of around 25 weeks, patients also received therapeutic DPC doses to the scalp every week. Alopecia areata with under or over 50% scalp involvement, alopecia totalis and alopecia universalis were represented in the patient cohort, which was mostly female.

Trimming takes 1 base from V and 2 bases from J, and the germline ends sit 15 bases apart. CDR1 and CDR2 were assigned from the germline V gene (reference sequence) as GTSNPN and SVGIG. The CDR3, from cysteine to phenylalanine, totals 15 residues. Left in the record is the CDR3 DNA by itself, 45 bases read in frame from the first base. Preparation of the library involved RACE. Instrument on record: NextSeq 500. During library preparation, unique molecular identifiers were attached to individual cDNA molecules so that TCRs could be counted quantitatively and reproducibly. Each blood RNA sample was used to sequence both TCR alpha and TCR beta chains. The source study handled its data this way. A median of roughly 99,000 TCRs per sample was observed, with a range of 23,224 to 690,600. The Decombinator software suite was used to annotate V, J and CDR3 in the TCR reads. To make PS versus PT1 abundance plots, every sample was subsampled to the same number of TCRs (28,000). Expanded TCRs were defined as absent before sensitization and observed at least eight times at the 2-week time point. TCRdb trimmed public reads at Q25 via fastp, called clones via MiXCR and kept in-frame beta chains. Entries are consolidated by CDR3 protein sequence, retaining the most common genes and DNA. Here the V and J calls rest on TCRdb's processing, not on the authors' analysis. The sample records just over 350,000 distinct CDR3 sequences, more than 5% of which are singletons. The top ten clones comprise less than 6.5% of the sample.

What the authors observed across the whole study: The number of TCRs above 1 in 1000 frequency did not change with DPC sensitization; there was no evidence of global repertoire structure alterations. Expanded TCRs formed significantly more large CDR3 similarity clusters than pre-sensitization or healthy control sets, consistent with antigen-driven responses. Patch test score was positively correlated with the number of PT1 expanded TCRs, with significance at thresholds 8, 16 and 32 but not at 4. After repeated subsampling, changes were observed in the strength of the expansion versus patch-test correlation and in the threshold at which the correlation became significant. Alopecia, a presumed autoimmune disease, was present in all patients, so the immune response of the patients might differ from that of healthy individuals.

Read against the paper, the sample's time point label means: patch test 2, 6 weeks after DPC sensitization. According to the study, the label for this sample's treatment or condition signals: therapeutic diphenylcyclopropenone sensitization with weekly scalp DPC. Blood at each patch-test visit was drawn before the patch test was applied. Patients were eligible if aged 18 to 70, diagnosed with alopecia and judged suitable for DPC therapy, and pregnant patients were excluded. Total RNA was extracted from unfractionated whole blood that had been collected in Tempus Blood RNA tubes. The chain was built from TRBV30 and TRBJ2-7, with the D segment identity uncertain. Source: whole blood, taken in connection with sensitization to the hapten diphenylcyclopropenone (DPC). This clonotype was sampled from a woman aged 18-30 years with alopecia areata. Some clones in this sample may be carry-over from other donors' samples. The base sequence is TGTGCCTGGAGTGAATGGCCCAACTGGACCTACGAGCAGTACTTC. Its amino acids are CAWSEWPNWTYEQYF.